This T cell receptor beta chain emerged from a study of shared clonotypes between healthy human individuals. Study-level information: Ranging from 18 to 49 in age, donors were a couple of women and a few men. General observations from the study: The sharing of roughly 5% of naive CD4 clonotypes was seen across a few donors. Measured sharing among donors was expected to vary with sequencing depth.

Comment on this clone: Its antigen is undetermined.

CDR3 length: 16 amino acids. Per the germline V gene, CDR1 is LNHNV and CDR2 is YYDKDF (reference sequence). With 0 bases removed from V and 0 bases from J, the gap between germline ends came to 10 bases. Evenly divided among several immunoSEQ plates was the genomic DNA of each subset. Data came from immunoSEQ multiplex PCR; TCRdb stores just in-frame clones and leaves some out. This sample has a few million clones, with about 92% found just once. The chain joins TRBV15 to TRBJ2-3; the D is unclear. Sequenced: naive CD4+ T cells from PBMCs. Subset noted: CD45RA+ positively selected. This TCR derives from a man aged 18-30 years in good health. Some clones in this sample may be carry-over from other donors' samples. The CDR3 loop reads CATSRDTGASTDTQYF. CDR3 nucleotides: TGTGCCACCAGCAGAGATACTGGTGCTAGCACAGATACGCAGTATTTT.